These 6 T cell receptor beta chains were sequenced from one sample in a study of tumor and adjacent non-tumor tissue in lung cancer. No cell sorting was done before RNA was extracted from the tissue. This non-tumor lung sample came from over 3 cm beyond the tumor edge. Three rounds of nested PCR, following a modified ARM-PCR protocol, produced the TCRbeta library. TCRdb processed the multiplex PCR reads anew with MiXCR; each CDR3 protein has one entry. The sample contains fewer than 90,000 distinct CDR3 sequences, 76% of which appear only once. Source material: distant non-tumor lung tissue. These receptors were collected from a woman aged 45-65 years with non-small cell lung cancer.

Details on this clonotype: The CDR3 does not end in the conserved phenylalanine or tryptophan, so this is likely a read error. For the CDR3, the DNA is TGCAACGTTGAAGAGATAGGGGGGTACTATGGCTACACCTTA. It translates to CNVEEIGGYYGYTL. The chain carries TRBV29-1 and TRBJ1-2, with D possibly TRBD1 on 6 matching bases. CDR1 and CDR2 from the germline V gene are SQVTM and ANQGSEA. The CDR3 is 14 residues long.

The chain has TRBV4-2 and TRBJ2-1, with a weak D call TRBD1 (5 bases). Trimming cost V 11 bases and J 4 bases, with 21 bases left between them. The CDR3 length is 15 residues. CDR1 and CDR2 (germline): LGHNA, YNFKEQ. DNA for the CDR3: TGTGCCGACAGCCCCCAGTGGAAGACTTACAATGAGCAGTTCTTC. Its protein product is CADSPQWKTYNEQFF.

On this clonotype: The CDR3 end shows no conserved phenylalanine or tryptophan, and so a read error is likely. The limits of the CDR3 on the DNA are not certain, so only TCRdb's listed CDR3 is given. This sequence joins TRBV10-3 and TRBJ2-4; the table's D call of TRBD2 was not tested on the DNA. The germline CDR1 and CDR2 sequences are ENHRY and SYGVKD. The CDR3 is 14 amino acids in total, end residues counted. Here the CDR3 reads CATSAGELKNIRYL.

This clonotype was seen a handful of times. The junction departs from the called germline gene at one end, perhaps through a read error. V usage is TRBV4-1 and J usage is TRBJ2-1, with D possibly TRBD1 on 6 matching bases. The CDR3 covers 16 residues. In germline, CDR1 is MGHRA, CDR2 YSYEKL. The CDR3 is CASSQGHLVTYDEQFF. Here the CDR3 DNA reads TGCGCCAGCAGCCAGGGACACCTTGTGACCTACGATGAGCAGTTCTTC.

The rearrangement joins TRBV28 to TRBJ1-1; tentative D call: TRBD1 (5 bases). Germline V gene data show CDR1 as MDHEN and CDR2 as SYDVKM. The ends were cut back, 7 bases at V and 7 bases at J, with 25 bases in the middle. This CDR3 has 16 residues. The CDR3 DNA reads TGTGCCAGCATCGTTTACCCCGACAGTCCGAACGTTGAAGCTTTCTTT. Its protein is CASIVYPDSPNVEAFF.

This chain connects TRBV10-3 to TRBJ1-2; TRBD1 matches at 10 bases. This CDR3 contains 14 residues. V shed 10 bases and J 6 bases; nucleotides not matched to a gene: 11. Germline CDR1 ENHRY, CDR2 SYGVKD. CDR3 sequence reads: CATSGQGEAHGYTF. The CDR3 nucleotides are TGTGCCACCTCTGGACAGGGGGAGGCTCATGGCTACACCTTC.